One and the same sample provided the 11 T cell receptor beta chains below, sequenced in a study of control samples from healthy donors and cancer patients. TCRdb's copy holds only in-frame clones and misses some; the assay was immunoSEQ multiplex PCR. The profile covers more than 95,000 clones, with more than 75% appearing a single time and 2% to 2.5% taken by the ten largest. The material sequenced was blood. The receptors were sampled from a woman aged 65 to 85 in good health.

V usage is TRBV7-2 and J usage is TRBJ1-4; 7 positions agree with TRBD1. The germline gives CDR1 SGHTA, CDR2 FQGNSA. The trim removed 4 bases at V and 5 bases at J, leaving 7 bases unmatched. The length of the CDR3 is 15 residues. CDR3 DNA sequence: TGTGCCAGCAGCTCCCAACAGGGGTGGAATGAAAAACTGTTTTTT. This translates into CASSSQQGWNEKLFF.

A remark on this clone: Other DNA sequences in this specimen translate into the identical CDR3. The rearrangement uses TRBV5-1 and TRBJ1-1, with D unclear. The V end lost 0 bases, the J end lost 8 bases, and 8 bases lay between the germline ends. Germline loops: CDR1 SGHRS, CDR2 YFSETQ. CDR3 length: 12 amino acids. The CDR3 region is CASSLEGPEAFF. The DNA of the CDR3 is TGCGCCAGCAGCTTGGAGGGCCCCGAAGCTTTCTTT.

The chain is built from TRBV4-1 and TRBJ1-2; tentatively, D is TRBD1 (6 bases). CDR1 is MGHRA, CDR2 YSYEKL, per germline. The ends were cut back, 7 bases at V and 4 bases at J, with 19 bases in the middle. This CDR3 is 15 amino acids long. The CDR3 sequence is CASNPRGSSSYGYTF. CDR3 in DNA: TGCGCCAGCAACCCGAGGGGGAGCAGCAGCTATGGCTACACCTTC.

This rearrangement joins TRBV10-2 to TRBJ1-2; 7 bases agree with TRBD1. The CDR3 covers 15 residues. CDR1 is WSHSY, CDR2 SAAADI, per germline. V was pared by 0 bases and J by 3 bases, with 4 bases of the junction left unmatched. CDR3 in amino acids: CASSESHRGDYGYTF. The CDR3 DNA reads as TGCGCCAGCAGTGAGTCGCACAGGGGAGACTATGGCTACACCTTC.

The J gene is TRBJ2-7, the V gene TRBV24-1; TRBD1 agrees at 9 bases. CDR3 size: 18 residues. Germline CDR1 reads KGHDR; CDR2 reads SFDVKD. V lost 4 bases and J lost 2; bases outside the gene matches: 14. CDR3 DNA: TGTGCCACCAGTGAAAATACCAACAGGGGGCTCGTAGCCTACGAGCAGTACTTC. Encoded protein: CATSENTNRGLVAYEQYF.

V is TRBV4-1 and J is TRBJ1-5; no clear D. Germline-derived CDR1 and CDR2 are MGHRA and YSYEKL. V lost 0 bases, J lost 7 bases, and 7 bases lay in between. This CDR3 is built from 13 residues. The CDR3 spells CASSQDGRQPQHF. In nucleotides, the CDR3 is TGCGCCAGCAGCCAAGATGGGCGGCAGCCCCAGCATTTT.

The rearrangement links TRBV5-4 to TRBJ2-3; no firm D call. The ends were cut back, 5 bases at V and 0 bases at J, with 7 bases in the middle. CDR1 SGHNT and CDR2 YYREEE come from the germline V gene (reference sequence). The CDR3 has 13 amino acids. The CDR3 sequence: CASREDSTDTQYF. The CDR3 nucleotides are TGTGCCAGCAGAGAAGACAGCACAGATACGCAGTATTTT.

The CDR3 DNA reads as TGTGCCAGTGAGCCGGGACAGGGAGCCTACGAGCAGTACTTC. Protein sequence: CASEPGQGAYEQYF. This sequence joins TRBV2 and TRBJ2-7; the match to TRBD1 covers 9 bases. J lost 2 bases, V lost 9 bases, and 8 bases had no gene match. The length of the CDR3 is 14 residues. Germline CDR1 and CDR2: SNHLY and FYNNEI.

V is TRBV2 and J is TRBJ2-5; 16 bases fit TRBD2. V shed 7 bases and J 7 bases; nucleotides not matched to a gene: 9. The CDR3 loop spans 16 amino acids. From germline, CDR1 is SNHLY and CDR2 FYNNEI. CDR3 DNA: TGTGCCAGCACCCAGGGACTAGCGGGGGGGAAAGGGACCCAGTACTTC. As protein: CASTQGLAGGKGTQYF. The full variable domain, in which reference TRBV2 and TRBJ2-5 provide the parts outside the CDR3, is EPEVTQTPSHQVTQMGQEVILRCVPISNHLYFYWYRQILGQKVEFLVSFYNNEISEKSEIFDDQFSVERPDGSNFTLKIRSTKLEDSAMYFCASTQGLAGGKGTQYFGPGTRLLVL.

The chain uses TRBV7-2 and TRBJ1-4; D uncertain. The CDR3 sequence is 12 residues long. Germline loops: CDR1 SGHTA, CDR2 FQGNSA. V lost 1 base, J lost 13 bases, and 10 bases lay in between. CDR3 coding DNA: TGTGCCAGCAGCTTAGAGGTCGGGTTACTGTTTTTT. It yields the protein CASSLEVGLLFF.

This chain joins TRBV6-5 and TRBJ1-1; D perhaps matches TRBD1 (6 bases). CDR1 and CDR2 (germline): MNHEY, SVGAGI. V lost 0 bases and J lost 0, with 8 bases in between. This CDR3 is built from 15 residues. The chain's CDR3 is CASSYSGTLNTEAFF. Here the CDR3 DNA reads TGTGCCAGCAGTTACTCTGGGACATTGAACACTGAAGCTTTCTTT.